This T cell receptor (beta chain) was sequenced in a study of T cell repertoires in cytomegalovirus infection. Turning to the study itself: CMV infection plus the matching HLA type was flagged by public TCR beta signatures.

TCRdb itself ran the reads through MiXCR, one entry per CDR3 protein. This sample has more than 150,000 distinct CDR3 sequences, with roughly 19% found just once. This clonotype came up many times. Antigen: not known. Deletions cut 5 bases from V and 6 bases from J, with 13 bases between. Germline V gene lookup returns CDR1 SQVTM and CDR2 ANQGSEA. The CDR3 has 13 residues. Broader study findings: HLA-C-restricted CMV clonotypes gave the most frequent clonotype in two of eight donors. Cumulative public TCR beta family frequency identified carriers of CMV plus the relevant HLA.

The chain carries TRBV29-1 and TRBJ2-2, with D uncertain. The sequence was collected from a human donor in good health (CMV status not recorded). Some clones in this sample may be carry-over from other donors' samples. The sample consisted of PBMCs. CDR3: CSVSTRPAGELFF. CDR3 sequence (DNA): TGCAGCGTTAGTACCAGACCGGCCGGGGAGCTGTTTTTT.